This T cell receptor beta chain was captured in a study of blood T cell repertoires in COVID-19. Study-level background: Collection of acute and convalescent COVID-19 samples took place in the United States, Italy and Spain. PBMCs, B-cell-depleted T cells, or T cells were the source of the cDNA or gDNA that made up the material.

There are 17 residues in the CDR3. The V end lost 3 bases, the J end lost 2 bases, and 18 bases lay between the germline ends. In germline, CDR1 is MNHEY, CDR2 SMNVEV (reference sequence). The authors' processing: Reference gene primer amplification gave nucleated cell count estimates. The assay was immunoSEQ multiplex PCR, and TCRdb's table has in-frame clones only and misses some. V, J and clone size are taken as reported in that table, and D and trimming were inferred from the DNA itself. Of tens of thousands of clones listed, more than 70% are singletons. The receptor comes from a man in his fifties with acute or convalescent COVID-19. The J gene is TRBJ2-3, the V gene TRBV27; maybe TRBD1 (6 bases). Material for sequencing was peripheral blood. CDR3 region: CASSLFFGEGDTDTQYF. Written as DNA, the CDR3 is TGTGCCAGCAGTTTGTTTTTCGGAGAGGGGGACACAGATACGCAGTATTTT.